This T cell receptor (beta chain) was recovered during a study of beta chain features in type 1 diabetes. Study as a whole: In all, some 100 million sorted cells from all samples were analyzed.

The study's findings and limits: Shortening of TCRB CDR3s, moderate but significant, appeared in all four CD4+ subsets of Type 1 diabetes patients.

The entirety of the isolated RNA underwent reverse transcription, so expressed TCRB transcripts were sequenced. The method was immunoSEQ multiplex PCR; TCRdb's version includes in-frame clones alone and lacks a portion of them. The profile covers around 340,000 clones, with about a tenth appearing a single time and less than 1.2% taken by the ten largest. CDR3 length equals 15 residues. Trimming took 6 bases from V and 6 from J; bases not matched to a gene: 11. The germline V gene encodes CDR1 MNHEY and CDR2 SVGAGI. The collection from each donor was one heparinised blood draw averaging approximately 110 mL. Worth noting for this clone: No antigen is known for it.

This TCR came from a man under 40 with type 1 diabetes. Sequences were obtained from central memory CD4+ T cells from blood. The gene calls are TRBV6-5 and TRBJ1-5; 7 bases are a match to TRBD1. The CDR3 sequence is CASSYMTGRRQPQHF. The CDR3 region has the DNA TGTGCCAGCAGCTACATGACAGGGAGGCGTCAGCCCCAGCATTTT.